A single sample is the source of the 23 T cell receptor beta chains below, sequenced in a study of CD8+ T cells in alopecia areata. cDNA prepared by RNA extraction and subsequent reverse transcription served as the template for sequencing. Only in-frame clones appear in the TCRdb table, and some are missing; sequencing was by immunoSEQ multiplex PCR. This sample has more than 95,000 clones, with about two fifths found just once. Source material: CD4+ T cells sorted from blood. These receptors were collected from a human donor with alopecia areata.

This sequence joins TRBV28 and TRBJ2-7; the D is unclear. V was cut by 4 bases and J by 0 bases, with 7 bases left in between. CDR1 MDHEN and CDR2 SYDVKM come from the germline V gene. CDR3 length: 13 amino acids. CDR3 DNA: TGTGCCAGCAGTTCGCTCCCCTCCTACGAGCAGTACTTC. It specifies CASSSLPSYEQYF.

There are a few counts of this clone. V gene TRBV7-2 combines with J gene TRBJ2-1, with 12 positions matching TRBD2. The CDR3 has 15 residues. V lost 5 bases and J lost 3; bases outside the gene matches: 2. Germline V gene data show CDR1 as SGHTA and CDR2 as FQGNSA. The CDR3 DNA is TGTGCCAGCAGCGTGACTAGCGGGGGCTACAATGAGCAGTTCTTC. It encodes CASSVTSGGYNEQFF. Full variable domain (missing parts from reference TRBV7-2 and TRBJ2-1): GAGVSQSPSNKVTEKGKDVELRCDPISGHTALYWYRQSLGQGLEFLIYFQGNSAPDKSGLPSDRFSAERTGGSVSTLTIQRTQQEDSAVYLCASSVTSGGYNEQFFGPGTRLTVL.

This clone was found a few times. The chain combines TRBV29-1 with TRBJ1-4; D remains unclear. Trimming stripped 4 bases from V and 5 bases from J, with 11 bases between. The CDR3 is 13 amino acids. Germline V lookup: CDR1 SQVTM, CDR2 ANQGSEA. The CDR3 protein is CSVALGTNEKLFF. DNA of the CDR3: TGCAGCGTTGCCTTGGGAACGAATGAAAAACTGTTTTTT.

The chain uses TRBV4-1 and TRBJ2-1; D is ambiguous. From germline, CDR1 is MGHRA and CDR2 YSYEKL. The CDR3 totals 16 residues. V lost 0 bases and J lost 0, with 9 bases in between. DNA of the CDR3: TGCGCCAGCAGCCAAGAAACACCGAGCTCCTACAATGAGCAGTTCTTC. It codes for CASSQETPSSYNEQFF.

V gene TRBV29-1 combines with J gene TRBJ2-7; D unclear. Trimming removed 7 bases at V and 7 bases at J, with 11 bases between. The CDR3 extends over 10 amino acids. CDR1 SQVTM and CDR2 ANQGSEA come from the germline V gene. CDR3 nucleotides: TGCAGCGCCCGACAAGATGAGCAGTACTTC. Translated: CSARQDEQYF.

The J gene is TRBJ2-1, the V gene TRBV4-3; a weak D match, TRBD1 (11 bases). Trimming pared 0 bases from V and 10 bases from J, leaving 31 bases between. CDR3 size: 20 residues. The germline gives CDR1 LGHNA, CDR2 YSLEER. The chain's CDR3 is CASSQDLDRGLVAGGQEQFF. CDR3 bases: TGCGCCAGCAGCCAAGATCTGGACAGGGGGCTAGTAGCGGGAGGCCAAGAGCAGTTCTTC.

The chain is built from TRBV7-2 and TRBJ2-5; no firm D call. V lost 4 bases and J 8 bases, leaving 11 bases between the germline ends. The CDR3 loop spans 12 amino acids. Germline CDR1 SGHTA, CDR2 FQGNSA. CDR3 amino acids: CASSSDSGTQYF. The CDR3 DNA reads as TGTGCCAGCAGCTCCGACTCAGGAACCCAGTACTTC.

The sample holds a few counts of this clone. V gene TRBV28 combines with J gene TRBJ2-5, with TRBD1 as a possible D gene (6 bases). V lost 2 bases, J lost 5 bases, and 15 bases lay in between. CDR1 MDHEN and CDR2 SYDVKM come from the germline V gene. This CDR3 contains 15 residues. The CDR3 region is CASSLRPTGRETQYF. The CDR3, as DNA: TGTGCCAGCAGTTTACGACCGACAGGAAGGGAGACCCAGTACTTC.

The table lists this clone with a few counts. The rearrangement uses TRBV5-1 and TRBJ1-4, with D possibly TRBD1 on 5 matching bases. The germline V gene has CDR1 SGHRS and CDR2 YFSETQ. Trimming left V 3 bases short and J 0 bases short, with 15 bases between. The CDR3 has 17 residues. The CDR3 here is CASSSDWGSPTNEKLFF. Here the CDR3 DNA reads TGCGCCAGCAGCTCGGACTGGGGCAGCCCAACTAATGAAAAACTGTTTTTT.

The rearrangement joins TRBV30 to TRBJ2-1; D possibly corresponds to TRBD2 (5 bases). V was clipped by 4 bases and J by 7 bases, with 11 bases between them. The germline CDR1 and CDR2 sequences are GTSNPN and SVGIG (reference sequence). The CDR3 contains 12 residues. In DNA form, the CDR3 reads TGTGCCTGGACTAGGACTTTGAATGAGCAGTTCTTC. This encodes CAWTRTLNEQFF.

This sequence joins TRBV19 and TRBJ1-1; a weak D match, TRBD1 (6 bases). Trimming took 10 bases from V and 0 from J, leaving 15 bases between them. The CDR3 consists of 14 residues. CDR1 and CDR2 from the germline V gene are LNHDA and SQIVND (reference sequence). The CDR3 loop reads CAIKETGMNTEAFF. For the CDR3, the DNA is TGTGCCATAAAGGAAACAGGGATGAACACTGAAGCTTTCTTT.

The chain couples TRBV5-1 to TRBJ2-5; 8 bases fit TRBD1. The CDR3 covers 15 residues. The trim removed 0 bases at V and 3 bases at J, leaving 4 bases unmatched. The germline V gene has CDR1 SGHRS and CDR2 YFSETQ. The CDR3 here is CASSLGSTGEETQYF. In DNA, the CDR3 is TGCGCCAGCAGCTTGGGATCGACAGGGGAAGAGACCCAGTACTTC.

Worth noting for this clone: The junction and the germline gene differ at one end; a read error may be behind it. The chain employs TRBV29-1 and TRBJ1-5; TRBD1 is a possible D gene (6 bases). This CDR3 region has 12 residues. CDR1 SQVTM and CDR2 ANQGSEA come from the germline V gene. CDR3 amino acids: CSVADSTQPQHF. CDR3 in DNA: TGCAGCGTTGCGGACAGCACTCAGCCCCAGCATTTT.

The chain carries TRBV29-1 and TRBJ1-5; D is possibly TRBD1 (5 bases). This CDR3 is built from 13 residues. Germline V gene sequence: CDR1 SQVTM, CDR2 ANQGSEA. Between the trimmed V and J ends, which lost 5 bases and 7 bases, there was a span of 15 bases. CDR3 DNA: TGCAGCGTTTATTTGCAGGGTGGGCAGCCCCAGCATTTT. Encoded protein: CSVYLQGGQPQHF.

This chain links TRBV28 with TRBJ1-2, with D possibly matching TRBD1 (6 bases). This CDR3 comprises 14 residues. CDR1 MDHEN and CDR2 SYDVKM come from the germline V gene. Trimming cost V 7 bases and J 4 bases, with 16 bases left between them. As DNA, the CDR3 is TGTGCCAGCACCTTAGGGGGGGAACTCTATGGCTACACCTTC. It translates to CASTLGGELYGYTF.

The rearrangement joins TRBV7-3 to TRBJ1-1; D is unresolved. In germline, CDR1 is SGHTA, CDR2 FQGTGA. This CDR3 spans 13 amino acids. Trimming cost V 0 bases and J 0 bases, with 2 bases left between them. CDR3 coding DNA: TGTGCCAGCAGCTTAACTGTGAACACTGAAGCTTTCTTT. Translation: CASSLTVNTEAFF.

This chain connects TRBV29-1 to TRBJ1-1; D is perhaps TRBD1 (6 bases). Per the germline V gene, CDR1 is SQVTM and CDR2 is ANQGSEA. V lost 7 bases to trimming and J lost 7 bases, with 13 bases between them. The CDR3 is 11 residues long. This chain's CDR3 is CSARDTGEAFF. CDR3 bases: TGCAGCGCTCGGGACACGGGTGAAGCTTTCTTT.

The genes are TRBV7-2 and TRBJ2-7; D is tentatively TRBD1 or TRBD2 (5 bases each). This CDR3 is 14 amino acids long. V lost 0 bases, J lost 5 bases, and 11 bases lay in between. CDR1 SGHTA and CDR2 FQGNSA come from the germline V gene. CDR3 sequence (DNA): TGTGCCAGCAGCTTAGCTTCAGGGAGCAACGAGCAGTACTTC. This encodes CASSLASGSNEQYF. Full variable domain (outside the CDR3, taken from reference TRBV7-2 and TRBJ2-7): GAGVSQSPSNKVTEKGKDVELRCDPISGHTALYWYRQSLGQGLEFLIYFQGNSAPDKSGLPSDRFSAERTGGSVSTLTIQRTQQEDSAVYLCASSLASGSNEQYFGPGTRLTVT.

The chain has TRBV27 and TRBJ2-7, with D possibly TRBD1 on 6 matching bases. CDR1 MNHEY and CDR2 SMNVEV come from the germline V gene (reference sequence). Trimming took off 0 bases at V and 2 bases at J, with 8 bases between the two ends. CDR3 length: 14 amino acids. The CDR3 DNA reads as TGTGCCAGCAGTTTATCGAGGACAGCCTACGAGCAGTACTTC. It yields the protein CASSLSRTAYEQYF.

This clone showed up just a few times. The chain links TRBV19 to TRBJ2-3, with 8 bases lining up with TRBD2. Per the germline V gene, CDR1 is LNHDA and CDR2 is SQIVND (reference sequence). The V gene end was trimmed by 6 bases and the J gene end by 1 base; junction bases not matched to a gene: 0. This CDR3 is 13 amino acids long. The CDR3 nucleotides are TGTGCCAGTAGGACTAGCGGCACAGATACGCAGTATTTT. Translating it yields CASRTSGTDTQYF.

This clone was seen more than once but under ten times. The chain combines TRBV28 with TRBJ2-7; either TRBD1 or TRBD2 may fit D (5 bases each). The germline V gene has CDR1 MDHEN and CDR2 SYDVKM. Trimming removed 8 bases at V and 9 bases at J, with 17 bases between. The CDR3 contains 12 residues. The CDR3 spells CASGDQRGGQYF. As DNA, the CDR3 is TGTGCCAGCGGGGACCAAAGGGGTGGGCAGTACTTC. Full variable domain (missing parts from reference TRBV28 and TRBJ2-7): DVKVTQSSRYLVKRTGEKVFLECVQDMDHENMFWYRQDPGLGLRLIYFSYDVKMKEKGDIPEGYSVSREKKERFSLILESASTNQTSMYLCASGDQRGGQYFGPGTRLTVT.

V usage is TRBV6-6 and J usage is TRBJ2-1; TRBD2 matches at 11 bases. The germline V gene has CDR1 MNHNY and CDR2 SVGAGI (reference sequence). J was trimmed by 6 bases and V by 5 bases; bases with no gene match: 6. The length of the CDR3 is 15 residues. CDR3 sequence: CASSIAGGSGNEQFF. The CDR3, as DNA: TGTGCCAGCAGTATAGCGGGAGGGTCCGGCAATGAGCAGTTCTTC.

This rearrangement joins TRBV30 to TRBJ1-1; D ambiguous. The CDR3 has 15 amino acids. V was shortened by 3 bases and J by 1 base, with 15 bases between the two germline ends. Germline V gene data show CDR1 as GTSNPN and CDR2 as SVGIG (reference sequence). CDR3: CAWSVRWTGNTEAFF. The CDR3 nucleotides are TGTGCCTGGAGCGTACGTTGGACGGGGAACACTGAAGCTTTCTTT.